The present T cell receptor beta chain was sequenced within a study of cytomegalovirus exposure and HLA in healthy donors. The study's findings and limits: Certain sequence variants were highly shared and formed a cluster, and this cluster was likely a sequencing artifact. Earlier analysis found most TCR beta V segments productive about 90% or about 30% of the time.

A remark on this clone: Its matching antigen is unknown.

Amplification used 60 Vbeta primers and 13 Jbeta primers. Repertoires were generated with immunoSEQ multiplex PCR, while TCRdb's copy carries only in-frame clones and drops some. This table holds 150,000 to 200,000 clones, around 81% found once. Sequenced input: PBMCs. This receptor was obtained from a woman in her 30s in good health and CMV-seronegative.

The CDR3 loop reads CASSQAVSLRGNEQFF. DNA for the CDR3: TGCGCCAGCAGCCAAGCGGTCAGCCTCAGGGGGAATGAGCAGTTCTTC. The chain is built from TRBV4-1 and TRBJ2-1; 7 nucleotides agree with TRBD1. This CDR3 region has 16 residues. CDR1 and CDR2 from the germline V gene are MGHRA and YSYEKL. Germline trimming cut 1 base from V and 7 bases from J; bases unmatched to any gene: 10.